A single sample is the source of the 23 T cell receptor beta chains below, sequenced in a study of blood T cell repertoires in COVID-19. Data came from immunoSEQ multiplex PCR; TCRdb stores just in-frame clones and leaves some out. This table has about 230,000 clones, just under 90% appearing once. Sequences were obtained from peripheral blood. All receptors come from a man aged 30 to 39 with COVID-19, enrolled during active disease.

The chain joins TRBV6-5 to TRBJ1-2, with 7 bases lining up with TRBD1. Germline V gene data show CDR1 as MNHEY and CDR2 as SVGAGI. Losses at the gene ends were 4 bases for V and 2 bases for J; bases not matched to a gene: 7. The CDR3 has 15 amino acids. The CDR3 nucleotides are TGTGCCAGCAGTTCGCCGGGACAGACCAACTATGGCTACACCTTC. Translated: CASSSPGQTNYGYTF.

J is TRBJ1-3 and V is TRBV7-9, with D hard to call. This CDR3 comprises 14 residues. Trimming removed 4 bases from V and 0 bases from J, with 7 bases in between. In germline, CDR1 is SEHNR, CDR2 FQNEAQ (reference sequence). The DNA for the CDR3 is TGTGCCAGCAGCTCCGGCGGCTCTGGAAACACCATATATTTT. Amino acid sequence: CASSSGGSGNTIYF.

This chain connects TRBV7-9 to TRBJ1-2; the D is unclear. The length of the CDR3 is 14 residues. The V and J ends lost 6 bases and 1 base respectively, with 12 bases between them. The germline CDR1 and CDR2 sequences are SEHNR and FQNEAQ (reference sequence). This CDR3 is CASREGTRNYGYTF. CDR3 sequence (DNA): TGTGCCAGCAGAGAGGGTACTCGTAACTATGGCTACACCTTC. The complete variable domain, with remaining parts taken from reference TRBV7-9 and TRBJ1-2, reads DTGVSQNPRHKITKRGQNVTFRCDPISEHNRLYWYRQTLGQGPEFLTYFQNEAQLEKSRLLSDRFSAERPKGSFSTLEIQRTEQGDSAMYLCASREGTRNYGYTFGSGTRLTVV.

J is TRBJ2-2 and V is TRBV5-6, with TRBD1 matching over 8 bases. The V and J ends lost 4 bases and 6 bases, in that order; junction bases with no gene match: 2. Germline CDR1 reads SGHDT; CDR2 reads YYEEEE. The CDR3 spans 13 residues. CDR3 in amino acids: CASSQGAPGELFF. The CDR3 nucleotides read TGTGCCAGCAGCCAGGGGGCTCCCGGGGAGCTGTTTTTT.

This chain links TRBV11-3 with TRBJ2-1; the D gene is possibly TRBD1 (5 bases). CDR1 SGHNT and CDR2 YENEEA come from the germline V gene. The CDR3 sequence is 13 residues long. Trimming pared 1 base from V and 10 bases from J, leaving 11 bases between. The CDR3, as DNA: TGTGCCAGCAGCTTAGGGGTACAGGCAGAGCAGTTCTTC. Protein sequence: CASSLGVQAEQFF.

The chain uses TRBV21-1 and TRBJ2-3; TRBD2 is the table's D call, not checked against the DNA. TRBV21-1 is marked as a pseudogene. This CDR3 is built from 22 residues. CDR3 sequence (DNA): TGTGCCAGCAGCAAAGCTTTTGATCTGGGACTCCTCGAAAGGACCAAAAGAAATACGCAGTATTTT. Its translation is CASSKAFDLGLLERTKRNTQYF.

CDR3 DNA sequence: TGCGCCAGCAGCCAAGAATTTCGACAGCTCTATGGCTACACCTTC. Translated: CASSQEFRQLYGYTF. This chain connects TRBV4-1 to TRBJ1-2, with D perhaps TRBD1 (5 bases). The germline gives CDR1 MGHRA, CDR2 YSYEKL. The CDR3 consists of 15 residues. V shed 0 bases and J shed 4 bases, with 12 bases lying between them.

V gene TRBV28 combines with J gene TRBJ1-6, with 7 nucleotides matching TRBD1. V lost 4 bases to trimming and J lost 9 bases; unmatched junction nucleotides: 12. The CDR3 is 16 amino acids. Germline values: CDR1 MDHEN, CDR2 SYDVKM. DNA for the CDR3: TGTGCCAGCAGTTCGCGACAGGGAGGAATAGGTTCACCCCTCCACTTT. The encoded protein is CASSSRQGGIGSPLHF.

The chain joins TRBV20-1 to TRBJ2-1, with D uncertain. CDR3 length: 10 residues. Germline-derived CDR1 and CDR2 are DFQATT and SNEGSKA (reference sequence). V shed 6 bases and J shed 8 bases, with 8 bases lying between them. The DNA for the CDR3 is TGCAGTGCCCCCGAGCATGAGCAGTTCTTC. This gives the protein CSAPEHEQFF.

The chain employs TRBV15 and TRBJ1-2, with D unresolved. V lost 0 bases, J lost 4 bases, and 21 bases lay in between. Germline-derived CDR1 and CDR2 are LNHNV and YYDKDF (reference sequence). The CDR3 is 18 residues long. CDR3 nucleotide sequence: TGTGCCACCAGCAGAGATCAGCCCCGCAGGCTGGTTACCTATGGCTACACCTTC. Translating it yields CATSRDQPRRLVTYGYTF.

V gene TRBV19 combines with J gene TRBJ2-7, with D possibly TRBD2 on 5 matching bases. The V and J ends lost 11 bases and 2 bases respectively, with 19 bases between them. CDR3 size: 14 residues. Germline values: CDR1 LNHDA, CDR2 SQIVND (reference sequence). CDR3 amino acids: CASGKRVEAYEQYF. In DNA form, the CDR3 reads TGTGCCTCCGGGAAGAGGGTTGAGGCCTACGAGCAGTACTTC.

This clone was counted a single time. The chain uses TRBV10-3 and TRBJ1-2; 12 nucleotides agree with TRBD1. The CDR3 contains 20 residues. V shed 3 bases and J 5 bases; nucleotides not matched to a gene: 19. CDR1 is ENHRY, CDR2 SYGVKD, per germline. This chain's CDR3 is CAISDSRDRGLLREGYGYTF. The CDR3 nucleotides read TGTGCCATCAGTGATTCCCGGGACAGGGGGCTACTGCGTGAAGGGTATGGCTACACCTTC.

This rearrangement joins TRBV19 to TRBJ1-5; 8 nucleotides align to TRBD1. Trimming cost V 4 bases and J 2 bases; bases outside gene matches: 7. The CDR3 contains 16 residues. Germline assignment: CDR1 LNHDA and CDR2 SQIVND (reference sequence). The CDR3 loop reads CASSSPGQGGNQPQHF. CDR3 nucleotide sequence: TGTGCCAGTAGTAGCCCCGGACAGGGAGGCAATCAGCCCCAGCATTTT.

This sequence joins TRBV15 and TRBJ1-5; no firm D call. V dropped 1 base and J dropped 1 base, with 11 bases sitting between them. CDR1 is LNHNV, CDR2 YYDKDF, per germline (reference sequence). CDR3 size: 16 residues. The CDR3 loop is CATSRGPGPSNQPQHF. For the CDR3, the DNA is TGTGCCACCAGCAGAGGCCCTGGGCCGAGCAATCAGCCCCAGCATTTT.

The V call is TRBV7-2, the J call TRBJ1-4, with 8 bases identical to TRBD1. The CDR3 consists of 16 residues. The V segment lost 5 bases and the J segment 0 bases; nucleotides outside the gene matches: 5. The germline CDR1 and CDR2 sequences are SGHTA and FQGNSA. CDR3 DNA: TGTGCCAGCAGCGGCCGGGACAGGACAACTAATGAAAAACTGTTTTTT. It translates to CASSGRDRTTNEKLFF.

The table lists this clone with a count of one. In nucleotides, the CDR3 is TGCGCCAGCAGCCAAGATGGGGGGTTTCGGGGCTACACCTTC. Its protein product is CASSQDGGFRGYTF. V and J are TRBV4-3 and TRBJ1-2; a possible D gene is TRBD1 (5 bases). Per germline, CDR1 LGHNA and CDR2 YSLEER. The CDR3 sequence is 14 residues long. V lost 0 bases and J lost 8, with 13 bases in between.

This rearrangement joins TRBV6-5 to TRBJ1-1; the match to TRBD1 covers 8 bases. CDR3 size: 15 residues. CDR1 and CDR2 (germline): MNHEY, SVGAGI. V trimming: 3 bases; J trimming: 7 bases; junction bases outside the gene matches: 10. CDR3 bases: TGTGCCAGCAGTTATATCCGGACAGGGAGCCTTGAAGCTTTCTTT. It yields the protein CASSYIRTGSLEAFF.

V gene TRBV5-4 combines with J gene TRBJ2-7, with 9 bases aligning to TRBD1. Germline CDR1 and CDR2: SGHNT and YYREEE (reference sequence). After removal of 5 bases from V and 5 bases from J, the junction contained 8 bases not matched to a gene. This CDR3 contains 14 residues. The DNA for the CDR3 is TGTGCCAGCAGTACCGGGACAGGGAGGGACGAGCAGTACTTC. Translating gives CASSTGTGRDEQYF.

The chain uses TRBV5-1 and TRBJ2-7; 7 positions match TRBD1. The V segment lost 2 bases and the J segment 6 bases; nucleotides outside the gene matches: 2. The CDR3 totals 12 residues. Germline CDR1 SGHRS, CDR2 YFSETQ. The CDR3 DNA reads as TGCGCCAGCAGCTTACAGGGGCCCGAGCAGTACTTC. Translated: CASSLQGPEQYF.

The genes are TRBV28 and TRBJ2-7; 9 positions match TRBD1. CDR1 and CDR2 from the germline V gene are MDHEN and SYDVKM. The CDR3 is made up of 15 amino acids. Germline trimming cut 4 bases from V and 2 bases from J; bases unmatched to any gene: 6. DNA of the CDR3: TGTGCCAGCAGTTCGGGGGACAGGGTCCCCTACGAGCAGTACTTC. As protein: CASSSGDRVPYEQYF.

The chain recombines TRBV6-5 with TRBJ1-4; D not resolved. Between the trimmed V and J ends, which lost 0 bases and 8 bases, there was a span of 16 bases. Germline CDR1 is MNHEY and CDR2 is SVGAGI. The CDR3 loop spans 16 amino acids. The DNA of the CDR3 is TGTGCCAGCAGTTACTCCCCGGAACAGCTCTCCGAAAAACTGTTTTTT. This codes for CASSYSPEQLSEKLFF.

This rearrangement joins TRBV28 to TRBJ2-7; 12 bases match TRBD2. Unmatched junction bases numbered 8, after V lost 2 bases and J lost 0 bases. The CDR3 is 18 residues long. The germline CDR1 and CDR2 sequences are MDHEN and SYDVKM. The CDR3 sequence: CASSLGALAGGSSYEQYF. DNA of the CDR3: TGTGCCAGCAGTTTAGGGGCCCTAGCGGGGGGGAGCTCCTACGAGCAGTACTTC.

The genes are TRBV19 and TRBJ2-7, with D unresolved. V gave up 5 bases and J gave up 0 bases, with 5 bases separating them. The length of the CDR3 is 12 residues. Germline assignment: CDR1 LNHDA and CDR2 SQIVND (reference sequence). The CDR3 protein is CASSFNSYEQYF. In DNA form, the CDR3 reads TGTGCCAGTAGTTTTAACTCCTACGAGCAGTACTTC.